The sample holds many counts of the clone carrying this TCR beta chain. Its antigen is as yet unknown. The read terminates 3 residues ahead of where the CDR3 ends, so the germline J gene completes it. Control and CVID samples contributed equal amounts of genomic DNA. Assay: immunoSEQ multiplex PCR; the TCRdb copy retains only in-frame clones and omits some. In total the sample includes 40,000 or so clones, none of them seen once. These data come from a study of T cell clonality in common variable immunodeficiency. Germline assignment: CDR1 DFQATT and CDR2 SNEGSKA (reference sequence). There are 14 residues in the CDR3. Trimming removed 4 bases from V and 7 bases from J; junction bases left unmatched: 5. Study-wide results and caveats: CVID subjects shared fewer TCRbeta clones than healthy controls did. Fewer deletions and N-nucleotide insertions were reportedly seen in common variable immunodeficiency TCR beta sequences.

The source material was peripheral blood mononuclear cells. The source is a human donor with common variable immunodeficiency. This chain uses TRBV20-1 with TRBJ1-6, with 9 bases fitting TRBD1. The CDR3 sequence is CSATGTGNNSPLHF. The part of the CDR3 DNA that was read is TGCAGTGCTACAGGGACAGGGAACAATTCACCC.